The T cell receptor (beta chain) described here comes from a study of shared clonotypes between healthy human individuals (TCRdb year 2020). The study in broad terms: Three men and two women, aged 18 to 49 years, made up the cohort. The study deeply sequenced blood TCR repertoires of roughly five healthy adults to estimate repertoire size and the extent of clonotype sharing between individuals. To increase sequencing depth and limit assay-specific biases, different laboratories used diverse techniques to prepare libraries and sequence TCR repertoires. Each donor's leukapheresis produced roughly between roughly 0.9 and 9 billion PBMCs.

Overall results and qualifications from the work: Based on pairwise subsampling, the degree of clonotype sharing among donors was expected to be affected by sequencing depth. Because the study included only a small number of donors, the genetic and exposure-history diversity represented was limited. Only blood was sampled, and tissue TCR repertoires likely differ from those in blood.

Remarks on this clone: Which antigen it targets is not known. No base quality information exists; no much larger clone differs at one position.

The donors were healthy, HIV-negative adults who had no recently reported acute infections or vaccinations. Every donor was a Caucasian adult living in Nashville, Tennessee, USA. For unsorted samples, 75 million to 90 million PBMCs were counted and genomic DNA was extracted with the QIAamp DNA Blood Mini kit. Blood was collected by leukapheresis, and PBMCs were isolated by Ficoll-Histopaque density gradient centrifugation and then cryopreserved in liquid nitrogen vapor phase. The CDR3 covers 12 residues, taking in both the cysteine and the phenylalanine. CDR3 DNA is the only sequence kept; it has 36 bases, read in frame from the first base. V is shortened by 1 base, J by 7 bases, and the region joining them spans 7 bases. The germline V gene gives CDR1 as SGHVS and CDR2 as FQNEAQ. Using the deep immunoSEQ assay, multiplex PCR amplified TCR CDR3 regions from genomic DNA. For each cell subset, the extracted genomic DNA was distributed evenly across all wells of several immunoSEQ 96-well plates, and each plate served as one replicate. For unsorted PBMC, each replicate PCR was loaded with approximately 300 ng genomic DNA, equivalent to about 30,000 T cell genomes. Genomic DNA from unsorted PBMC was sequenced over ten immunoSEQ deep assay plates. Purified libraries were quantified with a Qubit 3.0 fluorometer, sized on a Bioanalyzer 2100, and re-quantified with the KAPA Library Quantification kit. Every immunoSEQ 96-well plate was sequenced on a dedicated single-read 150-cycle Illumina NextSeq 550 flow cell. From the authors' description of their analysis: Because the immunoSEQ output held only junctional sequences and lacked quality scores, the filtering could not match the filtering applied to full-length reads. Sequences were annotated with PyIR, a Python wrapper for IgBLAST v1.9, and V/J genes and CDR3 were assigned using IMGT germline references. Any read was removed if the V/J assignment was weak (E-value above 1e-6), the CDR3 was missing, or the read contained stop codons, out-of-frame junctions, or ambiguous translated residues. A V3J clonotype was defined by an identical inferred V gene, J gene, and CDR3 amino acid sequence. To compute the percentage overlap between repertoires, the number of shared unique clonotypes was divided by the size of the smaller repertoire. Three approaches were used to assess repertoire richness: RTK rarefaction, the Chao1 estimator, and Recon v2.1 estimates of unobserved clonotypes. TCRdb mirrors the immuneACCESS table, restricted to in-frame sequences. Some clones are absent from its copies; in checked studies, under half trace to an unresolved V gene, and the reason for the others is unknown. V and J calls and clone size are as listed in that table; D and trimming were resolved from the DNA. The sample data list roughly 500,000 clones, and roughly four fifths of these were observed just once. The top ten hold approximately 13% of the sample.

The sample taken for sequencing was PBMCs. The rearranged chain carries TRBV7-8 and TRBJ1-1; the D gene is possibly TRBD1, with 5 bases matching. This clonotype was sampled from a woman in her 40s in good health. Some clones in this sample may be carry-over from other donors' samples. The CDR3 loop reads CASSLGGNEAFF. The nucleotide sequence reads TGTGCCAGCAGCTTAGGGGGGAATGAAGCTTTCTTT.